This T cell receptor (beta chain) was documented in a study of Graves' ophthalmopathy and Graves' hyperthyroidism. Study details: Peripheral blood was collected at initial diagnosis, before any treatment.

Between the trimmed V and J ends, which lost 5 bases and 5 bases, there was a span of 12 bases. The length of the CDR3 is 13 residues. Germline V gene data show CDR1 as ENHRY and CDR2 as SYGVKD. Active ophthalmopathy (CAS at least 3, NOSPECS at least 4), lasting under 3 months. Thyroid ultrasound, orbital computed tomography, TRAb, serum thyroxine and clinical symptoms formed the basis of diagnosis. Amplification of TCR beta CDR3 regions used RNA transcripts. HTBI primers served in a first-round RT-PCR, which a second-round multiplex PCR followed. TCRdb fed the multiplex PCR reads into MiXCR, producing one record per CDR3 protein. The sample holds hundreds of thousands of distinct CDR3 sequences, just over 40% seen once.

V is TRBV10-3 and J is TRBJ1-2, with unresolved D. The sequence was obtained from an adult man with Graves' ophthalmopathy. The sample taken for sequencing was peripheral blood. The CDR3 nucleotides read TGTGCCATCAGTCAACCCGGGGAGTATGGCTACACCTTC. Translated, it gives CAISQPGEYGYTF.